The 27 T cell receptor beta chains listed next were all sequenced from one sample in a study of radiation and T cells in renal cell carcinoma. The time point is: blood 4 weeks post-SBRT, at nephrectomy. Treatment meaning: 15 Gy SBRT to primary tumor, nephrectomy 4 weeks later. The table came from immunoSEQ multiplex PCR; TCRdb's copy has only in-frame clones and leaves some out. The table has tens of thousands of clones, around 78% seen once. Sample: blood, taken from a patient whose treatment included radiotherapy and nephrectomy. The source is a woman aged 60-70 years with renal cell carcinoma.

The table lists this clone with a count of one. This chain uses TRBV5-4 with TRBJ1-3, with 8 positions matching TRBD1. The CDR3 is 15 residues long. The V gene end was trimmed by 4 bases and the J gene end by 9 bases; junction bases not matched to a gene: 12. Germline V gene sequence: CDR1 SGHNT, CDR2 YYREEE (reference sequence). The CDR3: CASSPPAGGFSTIYF. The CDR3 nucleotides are TGTGCCAGCAGCCCCCCGGCAGGGGGCTTTTCCACCATATATTTT.

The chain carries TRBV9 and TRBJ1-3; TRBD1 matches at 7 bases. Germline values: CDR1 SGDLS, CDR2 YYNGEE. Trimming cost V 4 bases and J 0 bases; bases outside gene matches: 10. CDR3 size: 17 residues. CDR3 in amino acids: CASSLGGTVSSGNTIYF. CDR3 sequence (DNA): TGTGCCAGCAGCCTCGGGGGGACAGTCTCCTCTGGAAACACCATATATTTT. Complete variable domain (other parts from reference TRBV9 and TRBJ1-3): DSGVTQTPKHLITATGQRVTLRCSPRSGDLSVYWYQQSLDQGLQFLIQYYNGEERAKGNILERFSAQQFPDLHSELNLSSLELGDSALYFCASSLGGTVSSGNTIYFGEGSWLTVV.

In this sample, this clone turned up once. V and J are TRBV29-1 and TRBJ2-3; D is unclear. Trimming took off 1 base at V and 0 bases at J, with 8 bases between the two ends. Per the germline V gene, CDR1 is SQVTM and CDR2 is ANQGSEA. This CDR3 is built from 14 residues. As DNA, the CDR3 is TGCAGCGTTGAAGTAGTAGCTAGCACAGATACGCAGTATTTT. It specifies CSVEVVASTDTQYF.

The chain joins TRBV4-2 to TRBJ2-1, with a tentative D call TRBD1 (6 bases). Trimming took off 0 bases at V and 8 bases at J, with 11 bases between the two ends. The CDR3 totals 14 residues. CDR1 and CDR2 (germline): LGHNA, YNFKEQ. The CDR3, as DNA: TGTGCCAGCAGCCAAGATTCCAGGGGAGATGAGCAGTTCTTC. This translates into CASSQDSRGDEQFF.

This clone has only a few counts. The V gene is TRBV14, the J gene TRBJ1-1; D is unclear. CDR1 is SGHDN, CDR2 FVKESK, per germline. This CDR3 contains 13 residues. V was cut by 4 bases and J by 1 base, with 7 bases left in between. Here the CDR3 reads CASSLRGNTEAFF. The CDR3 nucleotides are TGTGCCAGCAGCCTACGCGGGAACACTGAAGCTTTCTTT.

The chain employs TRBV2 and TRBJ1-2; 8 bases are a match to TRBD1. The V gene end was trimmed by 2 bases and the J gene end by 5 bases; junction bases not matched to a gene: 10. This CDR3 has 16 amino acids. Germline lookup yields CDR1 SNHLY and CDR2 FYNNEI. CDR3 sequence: CASSEIGAQGGYGYTF. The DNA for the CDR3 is TGTGCCAGCAGTGAAATAGGGGCACAGGGGGGATATGGCTACACCTTC.

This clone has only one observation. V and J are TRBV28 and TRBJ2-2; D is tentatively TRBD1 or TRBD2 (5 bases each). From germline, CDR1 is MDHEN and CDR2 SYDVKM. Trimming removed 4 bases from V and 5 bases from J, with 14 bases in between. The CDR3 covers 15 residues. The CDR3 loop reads CASSSPRGTTGELFF. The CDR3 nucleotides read TGTGCCAGCAGTTCGCCCCGGGGCACTACCGGGGAGCTGTTTTTT.

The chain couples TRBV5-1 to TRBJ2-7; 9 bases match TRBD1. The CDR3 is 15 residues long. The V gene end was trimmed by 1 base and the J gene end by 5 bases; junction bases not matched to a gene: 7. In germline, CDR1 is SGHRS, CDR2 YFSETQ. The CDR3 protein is CASSLPGTGNHEQYF. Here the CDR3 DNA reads TGCGCCAGCAGCTTGCCGGGGACAGGGAACCACGAGCAGTACTTC.

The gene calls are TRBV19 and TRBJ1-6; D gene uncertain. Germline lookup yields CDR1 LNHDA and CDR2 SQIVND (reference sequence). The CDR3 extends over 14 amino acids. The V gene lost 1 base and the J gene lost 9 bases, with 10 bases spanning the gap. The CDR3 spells CASSIGRRSSPLHF. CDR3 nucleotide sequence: TGTGCCAGTAGTATAGGCCGACGGAGTTCACCCCTCCACTTT. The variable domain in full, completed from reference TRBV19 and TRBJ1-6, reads DGGITQSPKYLFRKEGQNVTLSCEQNLNHDAMYWYRQDPGQGLRLIYYSQIVNDFQKGDIAEGYSVSREKKESFPLTVTSAQKNPTAFYLCASSIGRRSSPLHFGNGTRLTVT.

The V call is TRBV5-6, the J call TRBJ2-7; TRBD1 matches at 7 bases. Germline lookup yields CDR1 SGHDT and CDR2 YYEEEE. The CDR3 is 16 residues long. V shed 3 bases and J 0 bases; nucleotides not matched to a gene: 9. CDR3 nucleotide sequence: TGTGCCAGCAGCTGGTCCAGGGGGATTAGCTCCTACGAGCAGTACTTC. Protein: CASSWSRGISSYEQYF.

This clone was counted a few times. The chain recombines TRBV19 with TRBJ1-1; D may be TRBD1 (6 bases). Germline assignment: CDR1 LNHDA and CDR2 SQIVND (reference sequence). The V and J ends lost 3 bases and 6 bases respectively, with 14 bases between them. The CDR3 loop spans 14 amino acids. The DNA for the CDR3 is TGTGCCAGTAGTATTAGACAGGCCTCGGCTGAAGCTTTCTTT. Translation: CASSIRQASAEAFF.

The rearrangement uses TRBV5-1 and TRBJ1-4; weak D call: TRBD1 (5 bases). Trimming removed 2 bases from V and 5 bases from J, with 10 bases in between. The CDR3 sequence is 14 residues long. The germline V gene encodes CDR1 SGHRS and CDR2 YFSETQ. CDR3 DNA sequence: TGCGCCAGCAGCTTCGACAGCACAAATGAAAAACTGTTTTTT. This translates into CASSFDSTNEKLFF.

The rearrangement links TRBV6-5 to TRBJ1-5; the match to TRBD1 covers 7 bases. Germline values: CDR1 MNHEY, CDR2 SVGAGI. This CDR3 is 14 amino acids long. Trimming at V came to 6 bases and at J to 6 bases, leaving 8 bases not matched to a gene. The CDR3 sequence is CASSYDRDGQPQHF. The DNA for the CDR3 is TGTGCCAGCAGCTACGACAGGGATGGTCAGCCCCAGCATTTT.

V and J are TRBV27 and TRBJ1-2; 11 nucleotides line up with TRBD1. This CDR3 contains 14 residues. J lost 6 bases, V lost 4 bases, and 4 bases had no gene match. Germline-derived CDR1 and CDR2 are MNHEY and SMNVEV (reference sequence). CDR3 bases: TGTGCCAGCAGTTATGGACAGGGGGCAGATGGCTACACCTTC. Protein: CASSYGQGADGYTF.

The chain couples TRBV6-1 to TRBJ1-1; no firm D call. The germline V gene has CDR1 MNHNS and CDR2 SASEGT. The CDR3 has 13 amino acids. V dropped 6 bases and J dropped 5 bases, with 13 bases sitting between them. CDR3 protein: CASRIPGRTEAFF. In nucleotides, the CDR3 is TGTGCCAGCAGAATCCCCGGACGGACTGAAGCTTTCTTT.

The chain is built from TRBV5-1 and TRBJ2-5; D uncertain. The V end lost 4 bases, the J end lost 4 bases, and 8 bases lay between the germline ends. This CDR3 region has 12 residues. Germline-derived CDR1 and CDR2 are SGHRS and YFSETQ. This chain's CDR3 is CASSLLGETQYF. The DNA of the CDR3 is TGCGCCAGCAGCCTCTTGGGAGAGACCCAGTACTTC.

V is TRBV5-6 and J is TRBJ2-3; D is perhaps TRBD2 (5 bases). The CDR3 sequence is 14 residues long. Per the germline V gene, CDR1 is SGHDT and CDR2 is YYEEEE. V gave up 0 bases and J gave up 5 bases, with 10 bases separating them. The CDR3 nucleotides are TGTGCCAGCAGCTTGGCCGGGGTGCAAGATACGCAGTATTTT. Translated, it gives CASSLAGVQDTQYF.

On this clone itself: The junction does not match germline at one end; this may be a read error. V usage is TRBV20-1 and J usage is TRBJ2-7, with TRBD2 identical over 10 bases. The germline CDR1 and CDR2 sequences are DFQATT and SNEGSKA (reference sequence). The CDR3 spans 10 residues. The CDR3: CSALAGVEHF. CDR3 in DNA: TGCAGTGCCCTAGCGGGAGTTGAACACTTC.

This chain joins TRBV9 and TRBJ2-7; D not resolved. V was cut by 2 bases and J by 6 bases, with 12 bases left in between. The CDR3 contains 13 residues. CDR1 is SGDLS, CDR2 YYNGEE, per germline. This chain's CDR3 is CASSVGEHGEQYF. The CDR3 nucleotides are TGTGCCAGCAGCGTTGGTGAACATGGCGAGCAGTACTTC.

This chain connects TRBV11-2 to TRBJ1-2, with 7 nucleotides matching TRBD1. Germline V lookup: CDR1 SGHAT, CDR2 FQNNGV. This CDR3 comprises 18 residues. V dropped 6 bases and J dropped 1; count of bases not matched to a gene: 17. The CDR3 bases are TGTGCCAGCAGTCCAGGGGGGGACTCGAGGGCCGTTAACTATGGCTACACCTTC. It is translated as CASSPGGDSRAVNYGYTF.

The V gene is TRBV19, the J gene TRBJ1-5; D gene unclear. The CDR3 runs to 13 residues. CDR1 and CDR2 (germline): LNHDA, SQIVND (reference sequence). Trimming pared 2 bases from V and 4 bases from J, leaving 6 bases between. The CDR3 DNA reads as TGTGCCAGTAGTATACAGTTTAATCAGCCCCAGCATTTT. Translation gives CASSIQFNQPQHF.

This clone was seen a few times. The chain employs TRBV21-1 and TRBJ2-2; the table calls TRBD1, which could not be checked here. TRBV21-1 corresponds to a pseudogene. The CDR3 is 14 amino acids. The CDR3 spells CASGGTANTGELFF. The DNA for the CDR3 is TGTGCCAGCGGGGGGACAGCGAACACCGGGGAGCTGTTTTTT.

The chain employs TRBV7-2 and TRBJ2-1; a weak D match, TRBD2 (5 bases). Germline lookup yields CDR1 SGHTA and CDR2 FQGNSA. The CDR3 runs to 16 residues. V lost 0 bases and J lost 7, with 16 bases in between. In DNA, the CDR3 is TGTGCCAGCAGCTTAGCTTTGCCACTGAGGGCGAATGAGCAGTTCTTC. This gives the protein CASSLALPLRANEQFF.

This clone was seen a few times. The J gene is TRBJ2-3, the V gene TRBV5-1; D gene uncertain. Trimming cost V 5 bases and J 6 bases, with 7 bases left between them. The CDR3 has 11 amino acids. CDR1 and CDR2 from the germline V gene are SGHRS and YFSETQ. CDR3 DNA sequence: TGCGCCAGCAGGAACGCGGATACGCAGTATTTT. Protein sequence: CASRNADTQYF.

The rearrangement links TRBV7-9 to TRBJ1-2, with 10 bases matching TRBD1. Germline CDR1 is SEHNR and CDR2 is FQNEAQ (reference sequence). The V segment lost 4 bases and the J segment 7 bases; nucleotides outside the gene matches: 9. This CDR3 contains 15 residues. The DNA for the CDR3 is TGTGCCAGCAGCTCGTCGACAGGGGGCTTCGCTGGCTACACCTTC. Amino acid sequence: CASSSSTGGFAGYTF.

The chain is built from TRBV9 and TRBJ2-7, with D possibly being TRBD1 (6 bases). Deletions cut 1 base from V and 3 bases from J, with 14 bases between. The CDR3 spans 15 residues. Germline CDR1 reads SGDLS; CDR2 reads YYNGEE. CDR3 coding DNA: TGTGCCAGCAGCGTATCAGGACAGAGACACTACGAGCAGTACTTC. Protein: CASSVSGQRHYEQYF.

CDR3 sequence: CASSEQLGANEQFF. In DNA form, the CDR3 reads TGTGCCAGCAGTGAACAACTTGGGGCAAATGAGCAGTTCTTC. The chain has TRBV2 and TRBJ2-1; a possible D gene is TRBD1 (5 bases). Per the germline V gene, CDR1 is SNHLY and CDR2 is FYNNEI. V dropped 2 bases and J dropped 7 bases, with 12 bases sitting between them. The CDR3 sequence is 14 residues long.